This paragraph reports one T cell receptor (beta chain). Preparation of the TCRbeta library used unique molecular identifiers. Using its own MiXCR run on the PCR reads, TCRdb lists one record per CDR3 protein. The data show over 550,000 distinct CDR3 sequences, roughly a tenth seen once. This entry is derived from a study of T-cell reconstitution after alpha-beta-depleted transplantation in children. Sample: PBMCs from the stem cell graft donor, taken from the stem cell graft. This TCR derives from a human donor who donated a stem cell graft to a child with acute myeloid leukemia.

The CDR3 sequence: CSARAGEIYGYTF. The CDR3 bases are TGCAGTGCTAGAGCAGGGGAGATCTATGGCTACACCTTC. This chain joins TRBV20-1 and TRBJ1-2; weak D call: TRBD1 (6 bases). Germline-derived CDR1 and CDR2 are DFQATT and SNEGSKA (reference sequence). This CDR3 has 13 amino acids. Trimming took off 1 base at V and 4 bases at J, with 10 bases between the two ends.